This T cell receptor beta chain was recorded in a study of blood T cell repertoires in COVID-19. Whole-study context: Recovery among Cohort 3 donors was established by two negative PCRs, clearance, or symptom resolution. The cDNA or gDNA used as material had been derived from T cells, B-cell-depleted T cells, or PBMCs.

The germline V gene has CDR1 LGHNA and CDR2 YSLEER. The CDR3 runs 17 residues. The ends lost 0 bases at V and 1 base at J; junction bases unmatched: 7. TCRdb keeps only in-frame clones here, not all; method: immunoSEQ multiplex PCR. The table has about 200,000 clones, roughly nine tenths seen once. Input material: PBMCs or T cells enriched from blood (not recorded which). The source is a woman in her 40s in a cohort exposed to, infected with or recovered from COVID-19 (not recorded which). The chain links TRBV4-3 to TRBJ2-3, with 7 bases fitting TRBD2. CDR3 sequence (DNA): TGCGCCAGCAGCCAAGATATGAGCGGGACCGGCACAGATACGCAGTATTTT. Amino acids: CASSQDMSGTGTDTQYF.